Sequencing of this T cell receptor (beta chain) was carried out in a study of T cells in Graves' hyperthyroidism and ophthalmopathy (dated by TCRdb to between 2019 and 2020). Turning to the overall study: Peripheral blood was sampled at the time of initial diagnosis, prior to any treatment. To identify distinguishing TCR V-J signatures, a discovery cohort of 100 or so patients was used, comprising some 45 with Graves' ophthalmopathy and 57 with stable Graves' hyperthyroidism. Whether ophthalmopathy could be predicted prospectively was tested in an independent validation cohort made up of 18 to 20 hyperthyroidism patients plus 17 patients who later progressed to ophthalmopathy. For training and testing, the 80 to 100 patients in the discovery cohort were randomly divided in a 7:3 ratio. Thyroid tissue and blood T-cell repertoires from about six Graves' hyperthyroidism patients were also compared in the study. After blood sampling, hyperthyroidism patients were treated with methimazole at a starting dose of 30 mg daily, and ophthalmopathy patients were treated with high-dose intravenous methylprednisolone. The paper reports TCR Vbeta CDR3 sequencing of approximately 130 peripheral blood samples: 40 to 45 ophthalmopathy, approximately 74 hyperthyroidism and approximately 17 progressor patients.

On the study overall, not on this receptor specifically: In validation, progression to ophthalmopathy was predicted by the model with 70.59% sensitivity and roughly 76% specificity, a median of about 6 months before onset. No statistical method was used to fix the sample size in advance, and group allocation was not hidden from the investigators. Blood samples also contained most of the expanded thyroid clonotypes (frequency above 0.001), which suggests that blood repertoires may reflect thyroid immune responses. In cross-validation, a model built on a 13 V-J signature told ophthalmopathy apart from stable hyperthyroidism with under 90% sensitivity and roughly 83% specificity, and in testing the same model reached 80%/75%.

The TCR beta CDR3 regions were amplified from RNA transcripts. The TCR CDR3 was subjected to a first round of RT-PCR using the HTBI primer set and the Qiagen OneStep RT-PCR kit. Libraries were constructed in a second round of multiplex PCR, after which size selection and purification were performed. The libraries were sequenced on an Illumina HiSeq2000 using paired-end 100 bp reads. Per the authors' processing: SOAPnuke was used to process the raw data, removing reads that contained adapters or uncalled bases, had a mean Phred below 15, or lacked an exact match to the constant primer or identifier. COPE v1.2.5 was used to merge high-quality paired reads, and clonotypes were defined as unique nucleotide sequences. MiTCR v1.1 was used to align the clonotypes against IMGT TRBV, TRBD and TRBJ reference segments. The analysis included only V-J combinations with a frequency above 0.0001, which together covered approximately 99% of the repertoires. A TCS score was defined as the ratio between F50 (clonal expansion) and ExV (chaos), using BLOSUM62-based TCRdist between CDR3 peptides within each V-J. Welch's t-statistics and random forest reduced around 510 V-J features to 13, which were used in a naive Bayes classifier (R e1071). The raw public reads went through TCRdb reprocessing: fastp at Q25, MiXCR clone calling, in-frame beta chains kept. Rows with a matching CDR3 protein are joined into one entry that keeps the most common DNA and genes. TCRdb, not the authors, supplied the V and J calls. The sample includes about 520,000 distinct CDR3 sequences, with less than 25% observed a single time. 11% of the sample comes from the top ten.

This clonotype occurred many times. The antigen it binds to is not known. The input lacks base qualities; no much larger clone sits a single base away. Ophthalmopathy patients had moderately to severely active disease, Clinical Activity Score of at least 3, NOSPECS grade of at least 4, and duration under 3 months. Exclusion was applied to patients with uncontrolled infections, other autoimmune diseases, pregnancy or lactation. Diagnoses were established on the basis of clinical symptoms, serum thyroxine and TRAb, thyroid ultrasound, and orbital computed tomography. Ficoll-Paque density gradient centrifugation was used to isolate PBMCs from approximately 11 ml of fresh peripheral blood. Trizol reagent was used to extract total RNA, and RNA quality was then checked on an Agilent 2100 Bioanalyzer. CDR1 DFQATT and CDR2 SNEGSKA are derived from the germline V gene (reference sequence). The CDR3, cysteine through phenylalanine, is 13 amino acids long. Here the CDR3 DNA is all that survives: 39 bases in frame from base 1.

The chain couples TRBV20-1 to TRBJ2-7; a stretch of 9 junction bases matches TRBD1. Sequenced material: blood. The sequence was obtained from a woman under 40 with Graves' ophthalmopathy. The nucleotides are TGCAGCGTTCAACAGGGGGCTGATTACGAGCAGTACTTC. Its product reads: CSVQQGADYEQYF.